One TCR beta chain is described in this entry. This sample was included in a study of Ad26.COV2.S vaccination and SARS-CoV-2 variants. Method: immunoSEQ multiplex PCR; TCRdb's copy keeps in-frame clones and lacks some. Of roughly 250,000 clones listed, approximately 88% were seen once; the top ten hold just under 3%. Germline-derived CDR1 and CDR2 are SEHNR and FQNEAQ (reference sequence). Germline trimming cut 3 bases from V and 4 bases from J; bases unmatched to any gene: 3. The CDR3 length is 15 residues. Treatment noted: 19 received Ad26.COV2.S at low or high dose, single or two shots; a few received placebo; per-sample allocation not given. Vaccine and placebo recipients were sampled on day 63 after the first injection.

The source material was peripheral blood, sampled in a trial of Ad26.COV2.S vaccine versus placebo. This TCR was recovered from a person aged 18 to 59 who received the Ad26.COV2.S COVID-19 vaccine or a placebo. V and J are TRBV7-9 and TRBJ2-3; 11 positions agree with TRBD2. DNA for the CDR3: TGTGCCAGCAGCTTTAGCGGGAGGGTGGCAGATACGCAGTATTTT. It is translated as CASSFSGRVADTQYF.